A single sample gave rise to the 16 T cell receptor beta chains below, sequenced in a study of blood T cell repertoires in COVID-19. Produced via immunoSEQ multiplex PCR; TCRdb's table is partial and in-frame only. The sample includes some 430,000 clones, less than 95% of them seen just once. Sequencing was carried out using PBMCs or T cells enriched from blood (not recorded which). Receptor source: a man aged 18 to 35 who had recovered from COVID-19.

This clone showed up just once. This rearrangement joins TRBV5-4 to TRBJ2-7, with a weak D call TRBD2 (5 bases). This CDR3 is 15 amino acids long. Trimming cost V 4 bases and J 2 bases, with 16 bases left between them. Germline V lookup: CDR1 SGHNT, CDR2 YYREEE (reference sequence). CDR3 loop: CASSSQRTPPYEQYF. The CDR3 DNA follows: TGTGCCAGCAGCAGTCAGCGGACCCCTCCCTACGAGCAGTACTTC.

The chain employs TRBV4-1 and TRBJ1-2, with a tentative D call TRBD1 (5 bases). The CDR3 consists of 13 residues. Trimming removed 4 bases at V and 7 bases at J, with 13 bases between. Germline values: CDR1 MGHRA, CDR2 YSYEKL. CDR3 nucleotides: TGCGCCAGCAGCCCCTCCGACAGATTTGGCTACACCTTC. It encodes CASSPSDRFGYTF.

The rearrangement uses TRBV9 and TRBJ2-2; the D gene is possibly TRBD2 (6 bases). This CDR3 spans 19 amino acids. Germline CDR1 and CDR2: SGDLS and YYNGEE. V was clipped by 3 bases and J by 0 bases, with 21 bases between them. CDR3 loop: CASSGTRLVGSTNTGELFF. CDR3 sequence (DNA): TGTGCCAGCAGCGGCACCCGGTTGGTCGGGAGTACGAACACCGGGGAGCTGTTTTTT.

The genes are TRBV2 and TRBJ2-7; the match to TRBD2 covers 14 bases. The CDR3 runs to 12 residues. The junction had 5 bases not matched to a gene; V was cut back by 7 bases and J by 12 bases. Germline V gives CDR1 SNHLY, CDR2 FYNNEI. The CDR3 reads CASTGTSGGLYF. In DNA, the CDR3 is TGTGCCAGCACTGGGACTAGCGGGGGACTGTACTTC.

This chain links TRBV5-5 with TRBJ1-2; a weak D match, TRBD1 (6 bases). Germline V gene lookup returns CDR1 SGHKS and CDR2 YYEKEE (reference sequence). V dropped 0 bases and J dropped 4 bases, with 13 bases sitting between them. The CDR3 is 15 amino acids. CDR3: CASSLAQGSGYGYTF. The CDR3 bases are TGTGCCAGCAGCTTGGCGCAGGGGAGCGGCTATGGCTACACCTTC.

This clone has just a few counts. The chain carries TRBV3-1 (or the pseudogene TRBV3-2) and TRBJ1-1; no clear D. This CDR3 spans 12 amino acids. Per germline, CDR1 LGHDT and CDR2 YNNKEL (reference sequence). V was shortened by 3 bases and J by 4 bases, with 6 bases between the two germline ends. CDR3 sequence reads: CASSQSATEAFF. The DNA for the CDR3 is TGTGCCAGCAGCCAGAGCGCCACTGAAGCTTTCTTT.

The rearrangement joins TRBV4-1 to TRBJ2-5, with 9 bases fitting TRBD2. The CDR3 has 16 amino acids. V gave up 4 bases and J gave up 3 bases; unmatched junction bases: 9. Germline assignment: CDR1 MGHRA and CDR2 YSYEKL. The CDR3, as DNA: TGCGCCAGCAGCCCCCTTTACGGACTAGCGAAAGAGACCCAGTACTTC. This sequence encodes CASSPLYGLAKETQYF.

The gene calls are TRBV5-1 and TRBJ1-3; D remains unclear. Germline CDR1 reads SGHRS; CDR2 reads YFSETQ. This CDR3 is 15 amino acids long. Trimming took 5 bases from V and 0 from J, leaving 12 bases between them. The CDR3 region has the DNA TGCGCCAGCAGTCAGGACGGGAGCTCTGGAAACACCATATATTTT. Protein sequence: CASSQDGSSGNTIYF.

The rearrangement links TRBV19 to TRBJ1-1; D gene unclear. The CDR3 runs 14 residues. CDR1 and CDR2 from the germline V gene are LNHDA and SQIVND (reference sequence). V lost 3 bases to trimming and J lost 1 base, with 9 bases between them. CDR3 sequence reads: CASSIARKNTEAFF. In nucleotides, the CDR3 is TGTGCCAGTAGTATCGCCAGGAAGAACACTGAAGCTTTCTTT.

The CDR3, as DNA: TGCGCCAGCCGAATCAACGACGTGCGACAGAACAATGAGCAGTTCTTC. It specifies CASRINDVRQNNEQFF. The chain carries TRBV5-1 and TRBJ2-1; possibly TRBD1 for D (5 bases). The CDR3 has 16 amino acids. V dropped 7 bases and J dropped 5 bases, with 22 bases sitting between them. Germline CDR1 is SGHRS and CDR2 is YFSETQ.

The rearrangement joins TRBV27 to TRBJ2-6; 9 nucleotides agree with TRBD2. V lost 8 bases and J lost 0; bases outside the gene matches: 8. Germline loops: CDR1 MNHEY, CDR2 SMNVEV (reference sequence). The CDR3 extends over 17 amino acids. The CDR3 loop reads CASRRGLAYSGANVLTF. The CDR3, as DNA: TGTGCCAGCCGGCGAGGACTAGCGTACTCTGGGGCCAACGTCCTGACTTTC.

The rearrangement joins TRBV7-8 to TRBJ1-6; 8 bases are shared with TRBD1. Germline assignment: CDR1 SGHVS and CDR2 FQNEAQ. There are 18 residues in the CDR3. The trim removed 5 bases at V and 2 bases at J, leaving 11 bases unmatched. CDR3 nucleotide sequence: TGTGCCAGCAGCCTCCTGACAGGGGAGGCCGCCTATAATTCACCCCTCCACTTT. Translating it yields CASSLLTGEAAYNSPLHF.

This clone was detected only once. This chain connects TRBV29-1 to TRBJ2-2, with D unclear. The germline V gene has CDR1 SQVTM and CDR2 ANQGSEA. CDR3 length equals 11 residues. Deletions cut 8 bases from V and 6 bases from J, with 10 bases between. CDR3 amino acids: CSLPSAGELFF. CDR3 sequence (DNA): TGCAGCCTTCCTTCGGCCGGGGAGCTGTTTTTT.

This chain joins TRBV10-3 and TRBJ1-5; D perhaps matches TRBD1 (6 bases). The CDR3 covers 14 residues. Germline V gene data show CDR1 as ENHRY and CDR2 as SYGVKD. V lost 4 bases and J 2 bases, leaving 9 bases between the germline ends. The chain's CDR3 is CAISGTDGNQPQHF. The DNA for the CDR3 is TGTGCCATCAGTGGGACAGACGGCAATCAGCCCCAGCATTTT.

This rearrangement joins TRBV28 to TRBJ1-1, with TRBD1 identical over 9 bases. Losses at the gene ends were 7 bases for V and 8 bases for J; bases not matched to a gene: 8. The CDR3 has 13 amino acids. Looked up from germline, CDR1 is MDHEN and CDR2 is SYDVKM. CDR3 DNA sequence: TGTGCCAGCACGATAGGGACAGGGAACGAAGCTTTCTTT. It codes for CASTIGTGNEAFF.

The chain recombines TRBV19 with TRBJ2-7; possible D gene TRBD2, 5 bases. Germline CDR1 reads LNHDA; CDR2 reads SQIVND (reference sequence). V lost 8 bases and J lost 4, with 9 bases in between. The CDR3 runs 11 residues. In nucleotides, the CDR3 is TGTGCCAGTTCTGGAGGTTACGAGCAGTACTTC. Protein: CASSGGYEQYF.